Below, 32 T cell receptor beta chains from the same sample are listed, as sequenced in a study of CD8 T cells in Susac syndrome. Random hexamers were used to reverse transcribe 0.5 to 1 ug of RNA. TCRdb itself ran the immunoSEQ multiplex PCR reads through MiXCR, one entry per CDR3 protein. Of roughly 200,000 distinct CDR3 sequences in the sample, roughly nine tenths were seen once. Sequencing was done on a sample of CD4+ T cells from PBMCs. The receptors were sampled from a human donor with Susac syndrome.

The rearrangement joins TRBV18 to TRBJ2-3, with D unclear. The CDR3 covers 12 residues. Per germline, CDR1 KGHSH and CDR2 LQKENI. V was pared by 5 bases and J by 6 bases, with 9 bases between. Here the CDR3 reads CASSATWDTQYF. The CDR3 nucleotides are TGTGCCAGCTCAGCGACCTGGGATACGCAGTATTTT.

The chain couples TRBV15 to TRBJ2-3; the D is unclear. This CDR3 comprises 12 residues. In germline, CDR1 is LNHNV, CDR2 YYDKDF (reference sequence). Trimming took off 6 bases at V and 6 bases at J, with 10 bases between the two ends. The CDR3 is CATSLGHDTQYF. As DNA, the CDR3 is TGTGCCACCAGTTTGGGCCACGATACGCAGTATTTT.

V gene TRBV7-2 combines with J gene TRBJ2-5; TRBD1 matches 7 bases. Trimming removed 0 bases from V and 4 bases from J; junction bases left unmatched: 5. CDR3 length: 15 amino acids. The germline CDR1 and CDR2 sequences are SGHTA and FQGNSA. The CDR3 spells CASSLAVAGGETQYF. The CDR3 DNA follows: TGTGCCAGCAGCTTAGCGGTGGCAGGGGGAGAGACCCAGTACTTC.

The rearrangement uses TRBV6-1 and TRBJ2-6; no clear D gene. This CDR3 has 17 amino acids. V lost 0 bases, J lost 4 bases, and 13 bases lay in between. Germline CDR1 MNHNS, CDR2 SASEGT. The DNA of the CDR3 is TGTGCCAGCAGTGAAGCTCATTTTCCGTCGGGGGCCAACGTCCTGACTTTC. It yields the protein CASSEAHFPSGANVLTF.

V gene TRBV6-1 combines with J gene TRBJ2-1; tentative D call: TRBD2 (6 bases). Germline CDR1 reads MNHNS; CDR2 reads SASEGT. This CDR3 region has 15 residues. V lost 7 bases, J lost 7 bases, and 20 bases lay in between. The CDR3 nucleotides are TGTGCCAGCATACACCGGGACTCCGCTCGGAATGAGCAGTTCTTC. Amino acid sequence: CASIHRDSARNEQFF.

This rearrangement joins TRBV12-3 or TRBV12-4 to TRBJ2-2; 15 nucleotides align to TRBD2. V was pared by 6 bases and J by 7 bases, with 3 bases of the junction left unmatched. CDR3 length: 15 amino acids. This chain's CDR3 is CASRGLAGGYGELFF. The CDR3 nucleotides read TGTGCCAGCAGGGGACTAGCGGGAGGTTACGGGGAGCTGTTTTTT.

The CDR3 DNA reads as TGTGCCAGCAGCCAACCCACCGGCAGCGGGAGGGGGACCCAGTACTTC. Translation: CASSQPTGSGRGTQYF. The gene calls are TRBV3-1 and TRBJ2-5; 10 nucleotides match TRBD2. V lost 2 bases and J lost 7; bases outside the gene matches: 10. Germline CDR1 LGHDT, CDR2 YNNKEL (reference sequence). There are 16 residues in the CDR3.

The genes are TRBV2 and TRBJ2-7; D remains unclear. With 4 bases removed from V and 3 bases from J, the gap between germline ends came to 13 bases. The CDR3 covers 14 residues. Germline CDR1 is SNHLY and CDR2 is FYNNEI. The CDR3 DNA sequence: TGTGCCAGCAGTGGGTTACAAGTTTACTACGAGCAGTACTTC. It translates to CASSGLQVYYEQYF.

This clonotype has a single count. The chain links TRBV15 to TRBJ2-2; 12 bases fit TRBD2. In germline, CDR1 is LNHNV, CDR2 YYDKDF (reference sequence). V lost 8 bases and J lost 5; bases outside the gene matches: 3. CDR3 size: 14 residues. The CDR3 protein is CATAGTSGTGELFF. Here the CDR3 DNA reads TGTGCCACCGCCGGGACTAGCGGGACCGGGGAGCTGTTTTTT.

This chain links TRBV27 with TRBJ2-1; D not certain. Germline V CDR1 and CDR2: MNHEY, SMNVEV (reference sequence). There are 14 residues in the CDR3. Trimming left V 8 bases short and J 2 bases short, with 13 bases between. The CDR3: CASSSAITYNEQFF. The CDR3 region has the DNA TGTGCCAGCTCGTCCGCGATTACCTACAATGAGCAGTTCTTC.

This clonotype has only one observation. V gene TRBV4-1 combines with J gene TRBJ2-4, with 10 bases that match TRBD2. V lost 3 bases and J lost 3; bases outside the gene matches: 8. Per the germline V gene, CDR1 is MGHRA and CDR2 is YSYEKL. The CDR3 is 17 residues long. The CDR3 coding sequence is TGCGCCAGCAGCCAGGGCACCCAGCGGGGGGGCAAAAACATTCAGTACTTC. This translates into CASSQGTQRGGKNIQYF.

This chain joins TRBV28 and TRBJ1-5; perhaps TRBD1 as D (6 bases). The CDR3 sequence is 17 residues long. V dropped 5 bases and J dropped 2 bases, with 19 bases sitting between them. Germline CDR1 reads MDHEN; CDR2 reads SYDVKM. Written as DNA, the CDR3 is TGTGCCAGCAGTACAGAGGGGGTAACTAGCGGCAATCAGCCCCAGCATTTT. Protein: CASSTEGVTSGNQPQHF.

The rearrangement uses TRBV5-1 and TRBJ2-1; D is perhaps TRBD1 or TRBD2 (5 bases each). The germline V and J ends were trimmed by 3 bases and 4 bases, with 14 bases remaining between them. The CDR3 loop spans 15 amino acids. CDR1 SGHRS and CDR2 YFSETQ come from the germline V gene. CDR3 in DNA: TGCGCCAGCAGCTCTTCCGGGACCATATACAATGAGCAGTTCTTC. Translation gives CASSSSGTIYNEQFF.

This chain uses TRBV5-1 with TRBJ2-3, with a weak D call TRBD1 (6 bases). The V and J ends lost 7 bases and 5 bases respectively, with 20 bases between them. The CDR3 runs 15 residues. Germline V gene lookup returns CDR1 SGHRS and CDR2 YFSETQ. The CDR3 is CASSNQGLVGDTQYF. CDR3 sequence (DNA): TGCGCCAGCTCAAATCAGGGGTTGGTTGGAGATACGCAGTATTTT.

The chain carries TRBV12-3 or TRBV12-4 and TRBJ2-1, with TRBD1 as a possible D gene (5 bases). The CDR3 totals 15 residues. Trimming pared 7 bases from V and 6 bases from J, leaving 19 bases between. CDR3 DNA sequence: TGTGCCAGCACCCTCCCCCTGGACACATCCAATGAGCAGTTCTTC. It translates to CASTLPLDTSNEQFF.

The chain couples TRBV19 to TRBJ2-7; no clear D. The germline V gene has CDR1 LNHDA and CDR2 SQIVND (reference sequence). V shed 8 bases and J shed 6 bases, with 20 bases lying between them. The CDR3 contains 14 residues. This CDR3 is CASSSAGPRREQYF. The CDR3 DNA reads TGTGCCAGTTCGTCAGCTGGGCCCCGGCGCGAGCAGTACTTC.

The chain has TRBV18 and TRBJ2-5; 12 bases are shared with TRBD2. The CDR3 sequence is 17 residues long. The ends lost 0 bases at V and 4 bases at J; junction bases unmatched: 6. Germline CDR1 is KGHSH and CDR2 is LQKENI. The CDR3 sequence is CASSPPGLAGLVETQYF. In nucleotides, the CDR3 is TGTGCCAGCTCACCACCGGGACTAGCGGGTCTCGTAGAGACCCAGTACTTC.

The chain couples TRBV19 to TRBJ2-5, with 12 bases matching TRBD2. Germline V gene lookup returns CDR1 LNHDA and CDR2 SQIVND (reference sequence). This CDR3 has 15 amino acids. Trimming at V came to 3 bases and at J to 7 bases, leaving 6 bases not matched to a gene. The CDR3 reads CASSMTSGGLGTQYF. In DNA form, the CDR3 reads TGTGCCAGTAGTATGACTAGCGGGGGCCTCGGGACCCAGTACTTC. The whole variable domain, filled in from reference TRBV19 and TRBJ2-5, reads DGGITQSPKYLFRKEGQNVTLSCEQNLNHDAMYWYRQDPGQGLRLIYYSQIVNDFQKGDIAEGYSVSREKKESFPLTVTSAQKNPTAFYLCASSMTSGGLGTQYFGPGTRLLVL.

This clonotype was seen just once. The J gene is TRBJ1-1, the V gene TRBV28; possible D gene TRBD1, 6 bases. The CDR3 sequence is 18 residues long. The V and J ends lost 3 bases and 3 bases respectively, with 23 bases between them. CDR1 is MDHEN, CDR2 SYDVKM, per germline. The CDR3 DNA reads TGTGCCAGCAGTTTTTTCACCCAAATCCTTAAGGGGGACACTGAAGCTTTCTTT. It specifies CASSFFTQILKGDTEAFF.

The V gene is TRBV9, the J gene TRBJ2-5; the match to TRBD2 covers 8 bases. With 2 bases clipped from V and 5 bases from J, the junction kept 8 bases outside the gene matches. CDR1 and CDR2 (germline): SGDLS, YYNGEE. The CDR3 length is 15 residues. CDR3 DNA: TGTGCCAGCAGCGTGGCCGTCGGGAGGGGGGAGACCCAGTACTTC. This sequence encodes CASSVAVGRGETQYF.

CDR3 sequence: CASRDLGGRTEAFF. In nucleotides, the CDR3 is TGTGCCAGCAGAGATTTAGGGGGGCGCACTGAAGCTTTCTTT. V is TRBV7-2 and J is TRBJ1-1, with TRBD1 as a possible D gene (6 bases). V lost 6 bases, J lost 4 bases, and 15 bases lay in between. Germline V gene data show CDR1 as SGHTA and CDR2 as FQGNSA. The CDR3 sequence is 14 residues long.

This chain links TRBV27 with TRBJ1-2, with D possibly matching TRBD1 (5 bases). This CDR3 contains 14 residues. The V end lost 4 bases, the J end lost 4 bases, and 13 bases lay between the germline ends. Germline lookup yields CDR1 MNHEY and CDR2 SMNVEV (reference sequence). DNA for the CDR3: TGTGCCAGCAGTTGGGGACCGCTCCCCTATGGCTACACCTTC. Amino acid sequence: CASSWGPLPYGYTF.

The rearrangement links TRBV5-6 to TRBJ2-7; D unresolved. This CDR3 spans 14 amino acids. Germline V gene lookup returns CDR1 SGHDT and CDR2 YYEEEE. Trimming stripped 4 bases from V and 6 bases from J, with 17 bases between. The CDR3 loop is CASSPQTWRLEQYF. The DNA of the CDR3 is TGTGCCAGCAGCCCTCAGACGTGGAGACTCGAGCAGTACTTC.

The chain uses TRBV12-3 or TRBV12-4 and TRBJ1-3, with TRBD1 identical over 7 bases. With V trimmed by 8 bases and J by 0 bases, 7 bases remained unmatched. The CDR3 covers 15 residues. CDR3 protein: CASGQTGSSGNTIYF. The DNA of the CDR3 is TGTGCCAGCGGCCAGACAGGGAGCTCTGGAAACACCATATATTTT.

V gene TRBV5-1 combines with J gene TRBJ1-6, with D perhaps TRBD1 (6 bases). This CDR3 comprises 14 residues. V shed 4 bases and J shed 8 bases, with 13 bases lying between them. Germline CDR1 is SGHRS and CDR2 is YFSETQ. The CDR3 sequence is CASSPGQPDSPLHF. The CDR3 DNA reads as TGCGCCAGCAGCCCGGGACAACCGGATTCACCCCTCCACTTT.

The chain employs TRBV5-5 and TRBJ2-5; 9 bases match TRBD2. J gave up 5 bases and V 0 bases, and 17 bases lay outside the gene matches. CDR1 SGHKS and CDR2 YYEKEE come from the germline V gene (reference sequence). This CDR3 spans 19 amino acids. The DNA for the CDR3 is TGTGCCAGCAGCTTGGTGGCCGTACTTAGCGGGGGCCTAGGGGAGACCCAGTACTTC. It translates to CASSLVAVLSGGLGETQYF.

The chain recombines TRBV4-1 with TRBJ1-6; TRBD1 matches 10 bases. With V trimmed by 4 bases and J by 8 bases, 11 bases remained unmatched. The CDR3 contains 17 residues. Looked up from germline, CDR1 is MGHRA and CDR2 is YSYEKL. CDR3 loop: CASSRAAGQGIDSPLHF. CDR3 DNA sequence: TGCGCCAGCAGCCGCGCAGCGGGACAGGGGATCGATTCACCCCTCCACTTT.

The chain has TRBV3-1 and TRBJ2-5; 7 positions match TRBD2. The germline V gene encodes CDR1 LGHDT and CDR2 YNNKEL (reference sequence). The CDR3 contains 13 residues. Trimming at V came to 5 bases and at J to 4 bases, leaving 4 bases not matched to a gene. The CDR3 spells CASSGGSRETQYF. Here the CDR3 DNA reads TGTGCCAGCAGCGGCGGGAGTAGAGAGACCCAGTACTTC.

The chain combines TRBV7-8 with TRBJ1-5; D not resolved. V lost 3 bases to trimming and J lost 7 bases, with 10 bases between them. The CDR3 contains 13 residues. CDR1 is SGHVS and CDR2 is FQNEAQ in the germline V gene. The CDR3 bases are TGTGCCAGCAGCTTGGACCGCCCGCAGCCCCAGCATTTT. Amino acids: CASSLDRPQPQHF.

The table lists this clonotype with a count of one. V usage is TRBV24-1 and J usage is TRBJ2-1, with 10 bases that match TRBD1. This CDR3 is built from 16 residues. The germline CDR1 and CDR2 sequences are KGHDR and SFDVKD. V lost 0 bases to trimming and J lost 8 bases; unmatched junction nucleotides: 6. The CDR3 sequence is CATSDLVRTGGYEQFF. CDR3 DNA: TGTGCCACCAGTGATTTGGTTAGGACAGGGGGGTATGAGCAGTTCTTC.

This clonotype turned up a few times. This chain links TRBV6-5 with TRBJ1-2; D might be TRBD1 (5 bases). The CDR3 spans 16 residues. Germline V gene lookup returns CDR1 MNHEY and CDR2 SVGAGI. Trimming removed 1 base from V and 0 bases from J, with 12 bases in between. The CDR3 nucleotides read TGTGCCAGCAGTTACTGGGGGATCCGAGCTAACTATGGCTACACCTTC. This encodes CASSYWGIRANYGYTF.

V gene TRBV27 combines with J gene TRBJ2-7; 13 bases line up with TRBD2. Trimming cost V 5 bases and J 9 bases; bases outside gene matches: 4. The CDR3 contains 13 residues. CDR1 is MNHEY, CDR2 SMNVEV, per germline (reference sequence). CDR3 loop: CASSRLAGGGQYF. The CDR3, as DNA: TGTGCCAGCAGTAGACTAGCGGGAGGCGGGCAGTACTTC.